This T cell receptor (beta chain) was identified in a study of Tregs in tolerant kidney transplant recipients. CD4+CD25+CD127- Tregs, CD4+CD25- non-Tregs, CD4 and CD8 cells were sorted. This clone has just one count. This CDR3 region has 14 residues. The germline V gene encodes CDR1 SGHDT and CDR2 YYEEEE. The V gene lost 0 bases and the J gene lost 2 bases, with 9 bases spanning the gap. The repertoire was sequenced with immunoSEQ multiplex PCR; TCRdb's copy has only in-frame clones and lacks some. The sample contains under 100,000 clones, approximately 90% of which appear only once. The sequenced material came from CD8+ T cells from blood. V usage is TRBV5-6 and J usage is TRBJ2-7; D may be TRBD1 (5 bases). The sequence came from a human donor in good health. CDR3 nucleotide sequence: TGTGCCAGCAGCTTGGCCCCGACAGCCTACGAGCAGTACTTC. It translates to CASSLAPTAYEQYF.